The source of this TCR beta chain is a study of CD4+ T cells in melanoma. Assay: immunoSEQ multiplex PCR; the TCRdb copy retains only in-frame clones and omits some. The sample consists of about 10,000 clones, over 60% of them appearing once. This clone was observed a single time. Its antigen is currently unknown. General study findings and limits: Diverse differentiation states were reported for melanoma neoantigen-specific CD4+ T cells. A reported correlation linked neoantigen-specific CD4+ T cells to CD8+, macrophage and B cell function.

Germline V gene lookup returns CDR1 SGHRS and CDR2 YFSETQ. Deletions cut 5 bases from V and 7 bases from J, with 22 bases between. CDR3 length: 15 amino acids. Sequencing was carried out using cells from a culture (not recorded whether cultured in vitro). The sequence derives from a human donor with melanoma. This chain uses TRBV5-1 with TRBJ2-7; TRBD2 might be the D (6 bases). CDR3 sequence reads: CASRVFGDGGGEQYF. CDR3 DNA: TGCGCCAGCAGGGTGTTCGGCGACGGTGGAGGGGAGCAGTACTTC.